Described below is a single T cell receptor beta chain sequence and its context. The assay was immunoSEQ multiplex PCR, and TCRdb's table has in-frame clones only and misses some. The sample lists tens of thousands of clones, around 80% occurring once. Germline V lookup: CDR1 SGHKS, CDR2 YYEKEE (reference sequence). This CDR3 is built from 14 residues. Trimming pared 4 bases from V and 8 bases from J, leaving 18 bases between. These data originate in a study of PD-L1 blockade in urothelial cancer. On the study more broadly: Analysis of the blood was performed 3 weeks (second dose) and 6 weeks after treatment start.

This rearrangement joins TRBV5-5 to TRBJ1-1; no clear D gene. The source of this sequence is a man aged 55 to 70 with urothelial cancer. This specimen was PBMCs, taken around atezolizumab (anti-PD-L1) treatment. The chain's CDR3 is CASSPPYGLREAFF. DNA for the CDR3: TGTGCCAGCAGCCCCCCTTACGGACTGAGGGAAGCTTTCTTT. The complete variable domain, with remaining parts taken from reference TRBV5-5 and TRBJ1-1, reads DAGVTQSPTHLIKTRGQQVTLRCSPISGHKSVSWYQQVLGQGPQFIFQYYEKEERGRGNFPDRFSARQFPNYSSELNVNALLLGDSALYLCASSPPYGLREAFFGQGTRLTVV.